The 25 T cell receptor beta chains below come from one sample, sequenced in a study of shared clonotypes between healthy human individuals. TCRdb's table, derived via immunoSEQ multiplex PCR, lists solely in-frame clones and lacks some. This repertoire shows under 2,500,000 clones, around 95% found once; its top ten account for roughly 0.13%. The sequenced sample consisted of naive CD4+ T cells sorted from blood. Subset described: CD45RA+ positively selected. These TCRs come from a man younger than 35 in good health.

The genes are TRBV5-4 and TRBJ2-3, with no clear D. Germline CDR1 is SGHNT and CDR2 is YYREEE (reference sequence). The CDR3 spans 13 residues. V shed 4 bases and J shed 0 bases, with 6 bases lying between them. This CDR3 is CASSEASTDTQYF. The CDR3, as DNA: TGTGCCAGCAGCGAAGCCAGCACAGATACGCAGTATTTT.

The rearrangement joins TRBV5-4 to TRBJ2-5; 12 nucleotides line up with TRBD2. Germline V gene lookup returns CDR1 SGHNT and CDR2 YYREEE (reference sequence). After removal of 5 bases from V and 2 bases from J, the junction contained 10 bases not matched to a gene. The CDR3 covers 17 residues. CDR3 protein: CASRSVWTSGVQETQYF. DNA for the CDR3: TGTGCCAGCAGATCCGTTTGGACTAGCGGGGTACAAGAGACCCAGTACTTC.

The chain joins TRBV5-1 to TRBJ1-1; D possibly corresponds to TRBD1 (5 bases). The CDR3 contains 15 residues. V was clipped by 0 bases and J by 3 bases, with 12 bases between them. Germline V gene sequence: CDR1 SGHRS, CDR2 YFSETQ. The chain's CDR3 is CASSLVGGSDTEAFF. CDR3 DNA sequence: TGCGCCAGCAGCTTGGTGGGGGGTTCGGACACTGAAGCTTTCTTT.

The V gene is TRBV7-9, the J gene TRBJ1-1, with D maybe TRBD1 (5 bases). Germline loops: CDR1 SEHNR, CDR2 FQNEAQ (reference sequence). The CDR3 is 14 residues long. With 4 bases removed from V and 6 bases from J, the gap between germline ends came to 15 bases. The CDR3, as DNA: TGTGCCAGCAGCTCCCCCCAGGGAAGATCTGAAGCTTTCTTT. Protein: CASSSPQGRSEAFF.

The chain combines TRBV5-1 with TRBJ2-3; 12 bases are shared with TRBD2. V lost 3 bases, J lost 2 bases, and 7 bases stayed unmatched. CDR3 length equals 17 residues. CDR1 and CDR2 (germline): SGHRS, YFSETQ. The DNA of the CDR3 is TGCGCCAGCAGCTCTACTAGCGGGGGGCCAAACACAGATACGCAGTATTTT. Amino acids: CASSSTSGGPNTDTQYF.

The genes are TRBV6-6 and TRBJ1-5; D may be TRBD1 (6 bases). The CDR3 has 14 residues. Germline CDR1 MNHNY, CDR2 SVGAGI (reference sequence). V was clipped by 4 bases and J by 7 bases, with 14 bases between them. The CDR3 DNA sequence: TGTGCCAGCAGTTCACAGGGTATTGGGCAGCCCCAGCATTTT. Translated, it gives CASSSQGIGQPQHF.

This chain uses TRBV7-2 with TRBJ1-2; D possibly corresponds to TRBD1 (5 bases). The CDR3 is 14 residues long. Germline CDR1 reads SGHTA; CDR2 reads FQGNSA. V shed 6 bases and J shed 3 bases, with 14 bases lying between them. The CDR3 protein is CASSRRGEDYGYTF. The CDR3 DNA reads TGTGCCAGCAGTCGTCGAGGGGAGGACTATGGCTACACCTTC. The complete variable domain, with remaining parts taken from reference TRBV7-2 and TRBJ1-2, reads GAGVSQSPSNKVTEKGKDVELRCDPISGHTALYWYRQSLGQGLEFLIYFQGNSAPDKSGLPSDRFSAERTGGSVSTLTIQRTQQEDSAVYLCASSRRGEDYGYTFGSGTRLTVV.

As to this clone: The same CDR3 is also encoded by other DNA sequences in this sample. The chain combines TRBV11-2 with TRBJ2-7, with D perhaps TRBD2 (6 bases). V was pared by 1 base and J by 4 bases, with 8 bases between. Germline CDR1 and CDR2: SGHAT and FQNNGV. This CDR3 spans 13 amino acids. The CDR3 protein is CASSLGTTYEQYF. In DNA form, the CDR3 reads TGTGCCAGCAGCTTAGGGACTACTTACGAGCAGTACTTC.

This chain uses TRBV13 with TRBJ1-2; possibly TRBD1 for D (6 bases). V lost 4 bases to trimming and J lost 4 bases, with 34 bases between them. CDR3 length equals 21 residues. Germline CDR1 reads PRHDT; CDR2 reads FYEKMQ (reference sequence). CDR3 DNA sequence: TGTGCCAGCAGCTCAGAGACTTGGGGGGCCCTAGTATTGCCTCTAGGCTATGGCTACACCTTC. Translated, it gives CASSSETWGALVLPLGYGYTF.

As regards this clone: Other DNA sequences in this sample translate to the same CDR3. This chain links TRBV5-1 with TRBJ2-2, with a weak D call TRBD1 (6 bases). There are 15 residues in the CDR3. Germline V gene lookup returns CDR1 SGHRS and CDR2 YFSETQ. Trimming pared 0 bases from V and 0 bases from J, leaving 6 bases between. The CDR3 DNA is TGCGCCAGCAGCTTGGGGACAGCGAACACCGGGGAGCTGTTTTTT. The encoded protein is CASSLGTANTGELFF.

The J gene is TRBJ2-7, the V gene TRBV9, with 8 bases that match TRBD2. This CDR3 is built from 15 residues. Germline V CDR1 and CDR2: SGDLS, YYNGEE. Trimming removed 0 bases from V and 3 bases from J; junction bases left unmatched: 5. CDR3 in DNA: TGTGCCAGCAGCGTAGAGAGCGGGAGCCACTACGAGCAGTACTTC. Translation gives CASSVESGSHYEQYF.

The V gene is TRBV4-1, the J gene TRBJ2-5; the D is unclear. Trimming took 0 bases from V and 5 from J, leaving 19 bases between them. In germline, CDR1 is MGHRA, CDR2 YSYEKL. This CDR3 has 17 amino acids. The CDR3 sequence: CASSQEVAWPSWETQYF. In DNA form, the CDR3 reads TGCGCCAGCAGCCAAGAAGTGGCCTGGCCCTCATGGGAGACCCAGTACTTC.

The CDR3 sequence: CASSLDSYSNQPQHF. The CDR3 DNA reads as TGTGCCAGCAGCTTAGACAGTTACAGCAATCAGCCCCAGCATTTT. The V call is TRBV7-3, the J call TRBJ1-5, with D perhaps TRBD1 (5 bases). This CDR3 has 15 residues. V shed 2 bases and J shed 1 base, with 9 bases lying between them. Germline V gene lookup returns CDR1 SGHTA and CDR2 FQGTGA.

A remark on this clone: A read error may account for a junction end that differs from germline. The chain carries TRBV6-1 and TRBJ2-7; D gene unclear. The CDR3 totals 13 residues. Germline V lookup: CDR1 MNHNS, CDR2 SASEGT. CDR3 nucleotides: TGTGCCAGCCGTGAGACCCGCTCCTACGAGCAGTACTTC. As protein: CASRETRSYEQYF.

Regarding this clone: This specimen includes other DNA sequences encoding the same CDR3. V is TRBV30 and J is TRBJ2-5; D remains unclear. Trimming stripped 2 bases from V and 1 base from J, with 2 bases between. Germline-derived CDR1 and CDR2 are GTSNPN and SVGIG (reference sequence). The CDR3 is 11 amino acids. CDR3 coding DNA: TGTGCCTGGAGTATCCAAGAGACCCAGTACTTC. It is translated as CAWSIQETQYF. Variable domain in full (rest from reference TRBV30 and TRBJ2-5): SQTIHQWPATLVQPVGSPLSLECTVEGTSNPNLYWYRQAAGRGLQLLFYSVGIGQISSEVPQNLSASRPQDRQFILSSKKLLLSDSGFYLCAWSIQETQYFGPGTRLLVL.

The J gene is TRBJ2-5, the V gene TRBV5-1; D not certain. The CDR3 extends over 16 amino acids. Germline-derived CDR1 and CDR2 are SGHRS and YFSETQ. Trimming removed 0 bases at V and 1 base at J, with 13 bases between. CDR3 DNA: TGCGCCAGCAGCTTGGGAGGCCGGGTTCGCCAAGAGACCCAGTACTTC. Translation: CASSLGGRVRQETQYF.

The table lists this clone with a count of one. The sample carries other DNA sequences with the same CDR3. The J gene is TRBJ2-1, the V gene TRBV5-1, with 8 bases matching TRBD1. Trimming at V came to 3 bases and at J to 3 bases, leaving 5 bases not matched to a gene. This CDR3 has 15 amino acids. Per the germline V gene, CDR1 is SGHRS and CDR2 is YFSETQ. CDR3 sequence reads: CASSSGQGGYNEQFF. In DNA form, the CDR3 reads TGCGCCAGCAGCTCAGGACAGGGAGGCTACAATGAGCAGTTCTTC.

The chain carries TRBV10-2 and TRBJ2-7, with 10 bases aligning to TRBD2. This CDR3 region has 14 residues. The ends lost 0 bases at V and 6 bases at J; junction bases unmatched: 2. The germline V gene encodes CDR1 WSHSY and CDR2 SAAADI. The CDR3 is CASSESVAGGEQYF. In DNA, the CDR3 is TGCGCCAGCAGTGAGTCGGTAGCGGGGGGCGAGCAGTACTTC.

The rearrangement uses TRBV4-3 and TRBJ1-2, with D possibly being TRBD1 (5 bases). V was clipped by 2 bases and J by 1 base, with 11 bases between them. The CDR3 is 15 residues long. Germline CDR1 LGHNA, CDR2 YSLEER. In DNA, the CDR3 is TGCGCCAGCAGCCAAAAAATCGACAGTAACTATGGCTACACCTTC. Residues: CASSQKIDSNYGYTF.

Note on this clone: The same CDR3 also results from other DNA sequences found in this sample. The genes are TRBV2 and TRBJ1-5, with D tentatively TRBD1 (5 bases). The CDR3 covers 12 residues. The V gene's germline CDR1 is SNHLY and CDR2 FYNNEI. The ends were cut back, 6 bases at V and 7 bases at J, with 10 bases in the middle. The CDR3 DNA reads TGTGCCAGCAGGGGGGGGGACCAGCCCCAGCATTTT. It translates to CASRGGDQPQHF.

This chain connects TRBV5-5 to TRBJ1-2; 8 bases map to TRBD1. With V trimmed by 1 base and J by 8 bases, 10 bases remained unmatched. Germline V gene sequence: CDR1 SGHKS, CDR2 YYEKEE (reference sequence). The length of the CDR3 is 15 residues. CDR3: CASSLSATGEWGYTF. CDR3 bases: TGTGCCAGCAGCTTGAGCGCGACAGGGGAATGGGGCTACACCTTC.

V and J are TRBV28 and TRBJ1-6, with D unresolved. V was pared by 6 bases and J by 0 bases, with 12 bases between. The CDR3 has 16 amino acids. Germline CDR1 MDHEN, CDR2 SYDVKM. In DNA form, the CDR3 reads TGTGCCAGCAGGTCAGCCGGGAGCTCCTATAATTCACCCCTCCACTTT. Residues: CASRSAGSSYNSPLHF.

This chain connects TRBV10-2 to TRBJ1-2, with unresolved D. Germline CDR1 is WSHSY and CDR2 is SAAADI. V shed 0 bases and J shed 7 bases, with 12 bases lying between them. The CDR3 sequence is 14 residues long. CDR3 protein: CASSESPGSGGYTF. The CDR3 DNA reads as TGCGCCAGCAGTGAGTCACCCGGGTCTGGTGGCTACACCTTC.

The V and J genes are TRBV11-2 and TRBJ1-1; D perhaps matches TRBD1 (5 bases). The germline V gene has CDR1 SGHAT and CDR2 FQNNGV. The V end was cut by 4 bases, the J end by 7 bases, with 13 bases between. This CDR3 spans 13 amino acids. This chain's CDR3 is CASSSGPTFEAFF. The DNA for the CDR3 is TGTGCCAGCAGCTCAGGGCCTACCTTTGAAGCTTTCTTT.

The chain is built from TRBV18 and TRBJ2-2, with D perhaps TRBD1 or TRBD2 (5 bases each). CDR3 length: 16 residues. V was cut by 2 bases and J by 2 bases, with 12 bases left in between. Per germline, CDR1 KGHSH and CDR2 LQKENI. CDR3 region: CASSPLGPTNTGELFF. The DNA for the CDR3 is TGTGCCAGCTCACCATTGGGACCAACCAACACCGGGGAGCTGTTTTTT.